Listed below are T cell receptor beta chains from one sample, sequenced in a study of human T cells and chemical hapten exposure. TCRdb analysed the RACE reads with MiXCR anew, one entry per CDR3 protein. The repertoire holds about 120,000 distinct CDR3 sequences, with around 13% as singletons. The sequencing here drew on whole blood, taken in connection with sensitization to the hapten diphenylcyclopropenone (DPC). The receptors shown here come from a man younger than 30 with alopecia areata. Some clones in this sample may be carry-over from other donors' samples. Each CDR3 is given with its conserved first and last residue. The D gene is left open where the match is weak. Not every row has a clone size; where given, it reads once, few, many or a size class.

clone size,V gene,D gene,J gene,CDR3 protein,CDR3 DNA
few,TRBV5-1,TRBD2,TRBJ2-3,CASRQSGTSGTDTQYF,TGCGCCAGCAGACAATCCGGGACTAGCGGCACAGATACGCAGTATTTT
-,TRBV20-1,TRBD2,TRBJ2-4,CSASGGATKNIQYF,TGCAGTGCTAGCGGGGGGGCGACCAAAAACATTCAGTACTTC
-,TRBV29-1,-,TRBJ2-6,CSAESGANVLTF,TGCAGCGCCGAATCTGGGGCCAACGTCCTGACTTTC
few,TRBV24-1,-,TRBJ1-1,CATSASGKTEAFF,TGTGCCACCAGTGCTTCGGGGAAGACTGAAGCTTTCTTT
few,TRBV6-1,-,TRBJ2-7,CASSEQSGYEQYF,TGTGCCAGCAGTGAACAAAGTGGCTACGAGCAGTACTTC
many,TRBV5-1,-,TRBJ2-5,CASTRQETQYF,TGCGCCAGCACCCGCCAAGAGACCCAGTACTTC
few,TRBV29-1,-,TRBJ2-5,CSVGEQETQYF,TGCAGCGTCGGGGAACAAGAGACCCAGTACTTC
once,TRBV12-3/TRBV12-4,-,TRBJ2-1,CASSLYRVNEQFF,TGTGCCAGCAGTTTATACAGGGTAAATGAGCAGTTCTTC
-,TRBV9,-,TRBJ2-1,CASSVDRERFF,TGTGCCAGCAGCGTAGACAGGGAACGGTTCTTC
-,TRBV6-5,-,TRBJ2-3,CASSSGGPTDTQYF,TGTGCCAGCAGTTCGGGGGGCCCCACAGATACGCAGTATTTT
-,TRBV2,TRBD2,TRBJ2-5,CASSAKRGALGETQYF,TGTGCCAGCAGTGCGAAGCGGGGGGCACTCGGGGAGACCCAGTACTTC
few,TRBV4-1,-,TRBJ2-4,CASSQVISGRNIQYF,TGCGCCAGCAGCCAAGTGATTTCAGGGAGGAACATTCAGTACTTC
-,TRBV4-3,TRBD1,TRBJ2-3,CASSRLQGASTDTQYF,TGCGCCAGCAGCCGCCTTCAGGGGGCGAGCACAGATACGCAGTATTTT
few,TRBV7-6,-,TRBJ2-2,CASSLRGVTPNTGELFF,TGTGCCAGCAGCTTGAGGGGCGTAACCCCGAACACCGGGGAGCTGTTTTTT
-,TRBV7-3,-,TRBJ2-2,CASSLGDTGELFF,TGTGCCAGCAGCTTGGGGGACACCGGGGAGCTGTTTTTT
-,TRBV4-1,-,TRBJ1-1,CASGGTRRMNTEAFF,TGCGCCAGCGGGGGAACTAGACGCATGAACACTGAAGCTTTCTTT
-,TRBV7-9,TRBD1,TRBJ1-6,CASSLGTGVKWSPLHF,TGTGCCAGCAGCTTAGGGACAGGAGTCAAGTGGTCACCCCTCCACTTT
few,TRBV6-4,TRBD1,TRBJ1-5,CASREQGDLYSNQPQHF,TGTGCCAGCAGAGAACAGGGGGACCTTTATAGCAATCAGCCCCAGCATTTT
few,TRBV5-1,TRBD1,TRBJ1-1,CASSLVGTGETEAFF,TGCGCCAGCAGCTTGGTCGGGACAGGGGAAACTGAAGCTTTCTTT
-,TRBV4-1,-,TRBJ1-5,CASSQELATSSHQPQHF,TGCGCCAGCAGCCAAGAATTAGCGACCTCGAGCCATCAGCCCCAGCATTTT
-,TRBV3-1,TRBD1,TRBJ1-2,CASSLSDRGRLGYTF,TGTGCCAGCAGCCTATCGGACAGGGGGCGTCTTGGCTACACCTTC
few,TRBV11-2,-,TRBJ1-2,CASSLGAQSGYGYTF,TGTGCCAGCAGCTTAGGGGCACAGAGTGGCTATGGCTACACCTTC
few,TRBV27,TRBD1,TRBJ2-1,CASSFGTAYNEQFF,TGTGCCAGCAGCTTCGGGACAGCTTACAATGAGCAGTTCTTC
few,TRBV27,TRBD2,TRBJ2-7,CASSFGTSDEQYF,TGTGCCAGCAGTTTCGGAACTAGCGATGAGCAGTACTTC
-,TRBV6-5,-,TRBJ2-3,CASSYSLSDYRGTDTQYF,TGTGCCAGCAGTTACTCGTTATCTGACTATCGGGGCACAGATACGCAGTATTTT
-,TRBV7-7,TRBD1,TRBJ2-5,CASSLGDRGRETQYF,TGTGCCAGCAGCTTAGGGGACAGGGGTAGAGAGACCCAGTACTTC
-,TRBV7-8,-,TRBJ2-5,CASTFGSLSETQYF,TGTGCCAGCACCTTCGGGTCCCTTAGCGAGACCCAGTACTTC
-,TRBV20-1,-,TRBJ1-5,CSARSPEGGSQPQHF,TGCAGTGCTAGATCCCCTGAGGGAGGGAGCCAGCCCCAGCATTTT
few,TRBV12-3/TRBV12-4,-,TRBJ2-3,CASSFVWGRTDTQYF,TGTGCCAGCAGTTTCGTCTGGGGTCGCACAGATACGCAGTATTTT
few,TRBV4-3,-,TRBJ2-5,CASSQLGLSAETQYF,TGCGCCAGCAGCCAACTAGGGCTGTCAGCAGAGACCCAGTACTTC
few,TRBV5-6,-,TRBJ2-4,CASSLRDIQYF,TGTGCCAGCAGCTTGCGGGACATTCAGTACTTC
few,TRBV29-1,-,TRBJ2-5,CSAYRGDETQYF,TGCAGCGCCTATCGGGGTGACGAGACCCAGTACTTC
few,TRBV7-2,-,TRBJ2-3,CASSPSLGGTDTQYF,TGTGCCAGCAGCCCCTCCCTTGGAGGCACAGATACGCAGTATTTT
-,TRBV27,-,TRBJ1-1,CASTVVGGAVEAFF,TGTGCCAGCACGGTAGTCGGGGGGGCGGTTGAAGCTTTCTTT
few,TRBV5-4,TRBD1,TRBJ2-7,CASSWDSGAMGEQYF,TGTGCCAGCAGCTGGGACAGCGGTGCAATGGGCGAGCAGTACTTC
few,TRBV7-2,-,TRBJ2-7,CASSLLGQSYEQYF,TGTGCCAGCAGCTTATTAGGACAGAGCTACGAGCAGTACTTC
few,TRBV6-1,-,TRBJ1-2,CASNTDGRYTF,TGTGCCAGCAATACGGACGGACGCTACACCTTC
once,TRBV10-3,-,TRBJ2-7,CAISESMTYEQYF,TGTGCCATCAGTGAGTCGATGACCTACGAGCAGTACTTC
-,TRBV7-9,-,TRBJ1-4,CASSLEGFDEKLFF,TGTGCCAGCAGCTTAGAGGGGTTTGATGAAAAACTGTTTTTT
-,TRBV7-9,-,TRBJ2-1,CASTDRIWNEQFF,TGTGCCAGCACTGACAGGATCTGGAATGAGCAGTTCTTC
few,TRBV3-1,-,TRBJ2-1,CASSQHTLPNTEQFF,TGTGCCAGCAGCCAGCATACCCTCCCTAACACGGAGCAGTTCTTC
few,TRBV6-6,-,TRBJ1-1,CASSTWGRDTEAFF,TGTGCCAGCAGTACTTGGGGTCGGGACACTGAAGCTTTCTTT
-,TRBV6-5,TRBD2,TRBJ2-1,CASRSGTSGGDEQFF,TGTGCCAGCAGATCCGGGACTAGCGGGGGAGATGAGCAGTTCTTC
few,TRBV4-1,-,TRBJ1-2,CASSHWTGNYGYTF,TGCGCCAGCAGCCACTGGACGGGCAACTATGGCTACACCTTC
few,TRBV29-1,-,TRBJ2-5,CSVPLRAETQYF,TGCAGCGTGCCGTTGAGAGCGGAGACCCAGTACTTC
-,TRBV12-3/TRBV12-4,-,TRBJ2-2,CASSWRGLANTVELFF,TGTGCCAGCAGTTGGAGGGGCCTCGCGAACACCGTGGAGCTGTTTTTT
few,TRBV28,-,TRBJ1-2,CASSLRMGGWHGYTF,TGTGCCAGCAGTTTACGGATGGGGGGCTGGCATGGCTACACCTTC
few,TRBV10-3,-,TRBJ2-1,CAISEWSAAYNEQFF,TGTGCCATCAGTGAGTGGAGCGCAGCCTACAATGAGCAGTTCTTC
many,TRBV4-3,-,TRBJ2-1,CASSQDRARAEQFF,TGCGCCAGCAGCCAAGATCGGGCTCGGGCTGAGCAGTTCTTC
few,TRBV4-3,-,TRBJ2-1,CASSQDPSSNEQFF,TGCGCCAGCAGCCAAGACCCGAGTAGCAATGAGCAGTTCTTC